This T cell receptor beta chain comes out of a study of regulatory T cells in long-lasting Graves disease. There are a few counts of this clonotype. Time point: newly diagnosed GD, antithyroid drugs for less than 3 months. The authors made the TCR library using RNA they extracted from PBMCs. Researchers made TCR beta libraries by using iRepertoire HTBI primers and running Arm-PCR on CDR3 regions. TCRdb called the multiplex PCR reads again in MiXCR, with one record for every CDR3 protein. This table holds 400,000 to 650,000 distinct CDR3 sequences, roughly 15% found once. J was trimmed by 6 bases and V by 6 bases; bases with no gene match: 10. The CDR3 contains 14 residues. The germline V gene has CDR1 SEHNR and CDR2 FQNEAQ (reference sequence). These same data were also listed under a study on T cells in Graves' hyperthyroidism and ophthalmopathy. That report notes: During a first-round RT-PCR of the TCR CDR3, the HTBI primer set was used. Most thyroid clonotypes expanded above 0.001 appeared in blood too. Ophthalmopathy got predicted by the model a median about six months before its onset.

V gene TRBV7-9 combines with J gene TRBJ2-7, with TRBD2 matching 8 bases. Sequenced material: peripheral blood mononuclear cells (PBMCs), taken at new diagnosis, from a patient treated with antithyroid drugs. The sequence was obtained from a woman aged 35-60 years with Graves disease. As DNA, the CDR3 is TGTGCCAGCAGTCCAAGCGGGGGTTCATCCGAGCAGTACTTC. Its protein product is CASSPSGGSSEQYF.